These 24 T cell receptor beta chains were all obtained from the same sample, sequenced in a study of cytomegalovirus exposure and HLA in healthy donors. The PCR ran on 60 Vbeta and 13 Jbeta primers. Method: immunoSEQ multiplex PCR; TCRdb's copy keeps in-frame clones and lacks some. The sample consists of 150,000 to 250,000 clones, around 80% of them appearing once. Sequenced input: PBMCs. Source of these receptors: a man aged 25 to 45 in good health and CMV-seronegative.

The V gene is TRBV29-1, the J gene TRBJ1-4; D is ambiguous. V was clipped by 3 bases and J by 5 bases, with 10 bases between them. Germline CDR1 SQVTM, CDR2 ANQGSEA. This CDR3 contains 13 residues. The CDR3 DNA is TGCAGCGTTGAGGCGGCCAACAATGAAAAACTGTTTTTT. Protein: CSVEAANNEKLFF.

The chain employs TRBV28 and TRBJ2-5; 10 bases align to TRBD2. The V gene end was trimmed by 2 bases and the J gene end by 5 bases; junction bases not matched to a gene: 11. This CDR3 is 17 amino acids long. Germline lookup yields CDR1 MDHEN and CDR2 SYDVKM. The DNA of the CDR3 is TGTGCCAGCAGTTTACCTACCCCGGGACTAGCGTGGGAGACCCAGTACTTC. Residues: CASSLPTPGLAWETQYF.

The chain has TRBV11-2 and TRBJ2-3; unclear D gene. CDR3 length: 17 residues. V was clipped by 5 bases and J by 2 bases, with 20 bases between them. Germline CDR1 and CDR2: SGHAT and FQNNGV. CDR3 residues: CASSPSIRVSATDTQYF. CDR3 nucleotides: TGTGCCAGCAGCCCCTCTATCCGGGTCTCGGCCACAGATACGCAGTATTTT.

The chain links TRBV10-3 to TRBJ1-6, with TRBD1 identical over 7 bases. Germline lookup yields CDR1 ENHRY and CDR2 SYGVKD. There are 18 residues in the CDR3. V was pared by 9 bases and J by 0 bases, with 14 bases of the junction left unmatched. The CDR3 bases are TGTGCCATTTCGCGAGGGGGCCCCAACCTCTCCTATAATTCACCCCTCCACTTT. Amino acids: CAISRGGPNLSYNSPLHF.

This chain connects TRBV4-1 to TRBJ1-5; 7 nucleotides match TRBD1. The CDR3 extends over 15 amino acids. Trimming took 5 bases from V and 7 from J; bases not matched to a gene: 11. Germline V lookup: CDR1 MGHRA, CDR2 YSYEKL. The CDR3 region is CASSYITGDGQPQHF. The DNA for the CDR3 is TGCGCCAGCAGCTATATAACAGGGGACGGGCAGCCCCAGCATTTT.

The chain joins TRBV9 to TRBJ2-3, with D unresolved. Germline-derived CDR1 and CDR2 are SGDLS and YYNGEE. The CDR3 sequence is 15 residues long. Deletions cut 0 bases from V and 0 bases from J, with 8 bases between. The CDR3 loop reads CASSVVSTSTDTQYF. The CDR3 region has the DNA TGTGCCAGCAGCGTAGTTAGCACTAGCACAGATACGCAGTATTTT.

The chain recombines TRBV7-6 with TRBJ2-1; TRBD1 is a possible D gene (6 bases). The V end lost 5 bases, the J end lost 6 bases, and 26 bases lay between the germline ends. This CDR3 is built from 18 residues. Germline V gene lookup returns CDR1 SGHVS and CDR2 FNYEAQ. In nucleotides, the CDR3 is TGTGCCAGCAGCCCCACAACCGGGACAAACTATCCGGGCAATGAGCAGTTCTTC. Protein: CASSPTTGTNYPGNEQFF.

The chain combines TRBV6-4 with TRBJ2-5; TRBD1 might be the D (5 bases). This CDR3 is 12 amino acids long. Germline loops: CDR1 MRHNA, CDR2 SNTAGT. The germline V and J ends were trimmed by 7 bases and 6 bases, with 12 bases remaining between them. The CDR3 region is CASTDSIQTQYF. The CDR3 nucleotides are TGTGCCAGCACCGACAGTATTCAGACCCAGTACTTC.

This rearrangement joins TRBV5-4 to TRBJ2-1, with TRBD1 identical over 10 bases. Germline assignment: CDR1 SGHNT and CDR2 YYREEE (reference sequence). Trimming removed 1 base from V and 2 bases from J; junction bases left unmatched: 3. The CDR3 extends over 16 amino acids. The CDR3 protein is CASSLPGQGAYNEQFF. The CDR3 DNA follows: TGTGCCAGCAGCTTGCCCGGACAGGGGGCCTACAATGAGCAGTTCTTC.

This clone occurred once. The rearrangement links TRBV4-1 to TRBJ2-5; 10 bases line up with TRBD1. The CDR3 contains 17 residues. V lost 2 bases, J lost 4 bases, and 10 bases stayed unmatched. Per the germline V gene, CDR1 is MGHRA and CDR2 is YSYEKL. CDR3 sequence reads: CASSQWLFWDRGETQYF. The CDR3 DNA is TGCGCCAGCAGCCAATGGTTGTTTTGGGACAGGGGAGAGACCCAGTACTTC.

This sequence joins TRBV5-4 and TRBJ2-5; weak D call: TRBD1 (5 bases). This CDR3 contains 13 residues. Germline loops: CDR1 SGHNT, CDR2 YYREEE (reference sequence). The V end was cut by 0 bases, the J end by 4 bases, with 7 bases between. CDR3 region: CASSLVQGETQYF. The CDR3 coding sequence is TGTGCCAGCAGCTTGGTTCAGGGAGAGACCCAGTACTTC.

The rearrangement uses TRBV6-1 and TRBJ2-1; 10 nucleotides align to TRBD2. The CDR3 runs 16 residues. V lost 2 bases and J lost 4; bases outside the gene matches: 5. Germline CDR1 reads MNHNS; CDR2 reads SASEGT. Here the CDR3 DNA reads TGTGCCAGCAGTGAATCCCGACTAGCGGGTTACAATGAGCAGTTCTTC. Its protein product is CASSESRLAGYNEQFF.

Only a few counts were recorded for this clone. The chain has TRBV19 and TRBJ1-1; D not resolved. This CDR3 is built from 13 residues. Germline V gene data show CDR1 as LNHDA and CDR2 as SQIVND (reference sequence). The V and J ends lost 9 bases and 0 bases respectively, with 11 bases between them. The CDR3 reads CASHGNVNTEAFF. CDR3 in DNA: TGTGCCAGCCACGGGAACGTGAACACTGAAGCTTTCTTT.

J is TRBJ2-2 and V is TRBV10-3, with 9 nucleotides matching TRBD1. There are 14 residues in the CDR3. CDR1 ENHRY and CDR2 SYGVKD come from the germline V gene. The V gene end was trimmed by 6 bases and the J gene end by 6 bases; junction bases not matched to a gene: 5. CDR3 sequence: CAISGQGKAGELFF. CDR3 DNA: TGTGCCATCAGCGGACAGGGGAAGGCCGGGGAGCTGTTTTTT.

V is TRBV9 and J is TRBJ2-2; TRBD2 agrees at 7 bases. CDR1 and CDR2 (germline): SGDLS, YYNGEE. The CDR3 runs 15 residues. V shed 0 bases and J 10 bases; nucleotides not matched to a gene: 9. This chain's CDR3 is CASSVELASLKELFF. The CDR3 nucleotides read TGTGCCAGCAGCGTAGAACTAGCGTCCCTCAAGGAGCTGTTTTTT.

The CDR3 loop is CASSEVGAQPQHF. CDR3 DNA sequence: TGTGCCAGCAGTGAAGTGGGAGCTCAGCCCCAGCATTTT. The chain couples TRBV6-1 to TRBJ1-5; D unresolved. CDR1 is MNHNS, CDR2 SASEGT, per germline. V shed 1 base and J shed 6 bases, with 7 bases lying between them. CDR3 length equals 13 residues.

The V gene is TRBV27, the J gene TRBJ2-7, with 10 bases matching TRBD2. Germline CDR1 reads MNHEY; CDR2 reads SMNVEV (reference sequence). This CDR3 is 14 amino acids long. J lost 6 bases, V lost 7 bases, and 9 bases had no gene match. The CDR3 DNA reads TGTGCCAGCAAAACTAGCGGGGCATTTTCCGAGCAGTACTTC. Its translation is CASKTSGAFSEQYF.

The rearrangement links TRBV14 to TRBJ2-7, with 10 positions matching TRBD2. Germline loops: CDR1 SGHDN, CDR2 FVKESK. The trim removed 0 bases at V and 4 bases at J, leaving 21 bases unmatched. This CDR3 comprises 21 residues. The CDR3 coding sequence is TGTGCCAGCAGCCAAGATCTTTTAAAGACACACCAAGCGGGAGGGTCGTACGAGCAGTACTTC. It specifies CASSQDLLKTHQAGGSYEQYF.

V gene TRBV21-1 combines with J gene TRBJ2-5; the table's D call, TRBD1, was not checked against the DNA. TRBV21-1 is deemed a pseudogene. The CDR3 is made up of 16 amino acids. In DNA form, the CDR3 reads TGTGCCAGCAATCATCCCCGGGACAGGGGGTTCGGGACCCAGTACTTC. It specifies CASNHPRDRGFGTQYF.

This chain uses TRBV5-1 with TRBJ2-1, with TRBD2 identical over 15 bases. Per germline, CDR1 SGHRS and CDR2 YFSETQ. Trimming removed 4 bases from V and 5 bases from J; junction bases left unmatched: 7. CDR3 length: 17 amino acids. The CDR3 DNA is TGCGCCAGCAGCACGGAGGGACTAGCGGGAGGAAACAATGAGCAGTTCTTC. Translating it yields CASSTEGLAGGNNEQFF.

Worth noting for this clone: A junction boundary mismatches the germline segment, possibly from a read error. The CDR3 bases are TGTGCCAGCAGCTTTGATGGGGCCGGGCTAGACTTC. Amino acid sequence: CASSFDGAGLDF. This rearrangement joins TRBV28 to TRBJ2-4, with a possible D match to TRBD1 (5 bases). The CDR3 covers 12 residues. Germline loops: CDR1 MDHEN, CDR2 SYDVKM.

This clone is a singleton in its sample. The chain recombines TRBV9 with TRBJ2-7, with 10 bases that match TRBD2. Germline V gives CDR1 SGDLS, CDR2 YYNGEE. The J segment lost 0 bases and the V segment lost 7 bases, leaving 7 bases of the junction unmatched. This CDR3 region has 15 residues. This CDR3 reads CASGGSGRSSYEQYF. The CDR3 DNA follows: TGTGCCAGCGGGGGTAGCGGGAGGAGCTCCTACGAGCAGTACTTC. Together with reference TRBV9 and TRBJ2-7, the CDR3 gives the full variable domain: DSGVTQTPKHLITATGQRVTLRCSPRSGDLSVYWYQQSLDQGLQFLIQYYNGEERAKGNILERFSAQQFPDLHSELNLSSLELGDSALYFCASGGSGRSSYEQYFGPGTRLTVT.

CDR3: CASSLPGDFTGELFF. The DNA for the CDR3 is TGCGCCAGCAGCTTACCGGGTGATTTCACCGGGGAGCTGTTTTTT. The gene calls are TRBV5-1 and TRBJ2-2; D is uncertain. Trimming shortened V by 2 bases and J by 4 bases, and 12 bases separated the two germline ends. Germline CDR1 is SGHRS and CDR2 is YFSETQ. CDR3 length: 15 amino acids.

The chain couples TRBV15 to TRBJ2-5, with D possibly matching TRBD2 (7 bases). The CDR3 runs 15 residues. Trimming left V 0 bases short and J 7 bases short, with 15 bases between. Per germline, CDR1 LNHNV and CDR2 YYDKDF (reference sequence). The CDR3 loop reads CATSRDRGAGWTQYF. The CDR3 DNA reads TGTGCCACCAGCAGAGATCGGGGGGCAGGATGGACCCAGTACTTC. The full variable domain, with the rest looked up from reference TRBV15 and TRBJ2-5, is DAMVIQNPRYQVTQFGKPVTLSCSQTLNHNVMYWYQQKSSQAPKLLFHYYDKDFNNEADTPDNFQSRRPNTSFCFLDIRSPGLGDTAMYLCATSRDRGAGWTQYFGPGTRLLVL.